Each of the 9 T cell receptor beta chains below was sequenced from the same sample in a study of blood T cell repertoires in COVID-19. Here immunoSEQ multiplex PCR was the method, and the copy in TCRdb shows in-frame clones only, minus some. Of 85,000 to 95,000 clones listed, about three quarters were seen once; the top ten hold around 7%. The sample consisted of peripheral blood. The receptor set was obtained from a man between 65 and 85 years old with acute or convalescent COVID-19.

This rearrangement joins TRBV12-5 to TRBJ2-3, with 7 positions matching TRBD1. The CDR3 contains 14 residues. Germline loops: CDR1 LGHNT, CDR2 FRNRAP. V was clipped by 4 bases and J by 1 base; unmatched bases: 2. CDR3 amino acids: CASGWGTGTDTQYF. The CDR3 DNA reads TGTGCTAGTGGTTGGGGGACAGGCACAGATACGCAGTATTTT.

The V and J genes are TRBV3-1 (or the pseudogene TRBV3-2) and TRBJ1-4, with 7 bases lining up with TRBD1. This CDR3 contains 14 residues. V was pared by 7 bases and J by 3 bases, with 5 bases of the junction left unmatched. CDR1 LGHDT and CDR2 YNNKEL come from the germline V gene (reference sequence). CDR3 region: CASTKGQSNEKLFF. In DNA, the CDR3 is TGTGCCAGCACAAAGGGACAGTCTAATGAAAAACTGTTTTTT.

CDR3 nucleotides: TGTGCCTGGAGTCTCCCCGACAGCTACTATGGCTACACCTTC. Its protein is CAWSLPDSYYGYTF. The chain links TRBV30 to TRBJ1-2; D might be TRBD1 (5 bases). Germline CDR1 is GTSNPN and CDR2 is SVGIG (reference sequence). This CDR3 is 14 amino acids long. Trimming took off 2 bases at V and 3 bases at J, with 13 bases between the two ends. Using reference TRBV30 and TRBJ1-2 for the parts outside the CDR3, the full variable domain is SQTIHQWPATLVQPVGSPLSLECTVEGTSNPNLYWYRQAAGRGLQLLFYSVGIGQISSEVPQNLSASRPQDRQFILSSKKLLLSDSGFYLCAWSLPDSYYGYTFGSGTRLTVV.

This chain links TRBV29-1 with TRBJ1-1, with 8 nucleotides matching TRBD1. Germline values: CDR1 SQVTM, CDR2 ANQGSEA. This CDR3 contains 16 residues. V lost 7 bases and J lost 1; bases outside the gene matches: 14. The CDR3 is CSAYGGTGLANTEAFF. CDR3 bases: TGCAGCGCCTACGGGGGGACAGGCCTTGCGAACACTGAAGCTTTCTTT.

V usage is TRBV7-9 and J usage is TRBJ2-3; weak D call: TRBD1 (6 bases). CDR1 and CDR2 (germline): SEHNR, FQNEAQ (reference sequence). V was shortened by 3 bases and J by 2 bases, with 9 bases between the two germline ends. The CDR3 has 14 amino acids. In nucleotides, the CDR3 is TGTGCCAGCAGCTTTTCGGGACACACAGATACGCAGTATTTT. Its translation: CASSFSGHTDTQYF.

Written as DNA, the CDR3 is TGCAGTGCTAGAGAATGGGAGGAGCAGTACTTC. It translates to CSAREWEEQYF. This chain links TRBV20-1 with TRBJ2-7, with D possibly matching TRBD2 (5 bases). Germline CDR1 reads DFQATT; CDR2 reads SNEGSKA (reference sequence). The V gene lost 0 bases and the J gene lost 7 bases, with 7 bases spanning the gap. This CDR3 has 11 amino acids.

Only a few counts were recorded for this clone. The chain employs TRBV24-1 and TRBJ2-2; possibly TRBD1 for D (6 bases). CDR1 KGHDR and CDR2 SFDVKD come from the germline V gene. Trimming took off 9 bases at V and 1 base at J, with 11 bases between the two ends. The CDR3 has 14 residues. CDR3 protein: CATRGQENTGELFF. CDR3 nucleotide sequence: TGTGCCACCCGGGGACAAGAGAACACCGGGGAGCTGTTTTTT.

This chain uses TRBV7-2 with TRBJ1-1; unclear D gene. CDR1 is SGHTA, CDR2 FQGNSA, per germline. The CDR3 is 14 amino acids. Trimming cost V 1 base and J 1 base, with 7 bases left between them. The CDR3 bases are TGTGCCAGCAGCTTAGGGTACGGGAACACTGAAGCTTTCTTT. This sequence encodes CASSLGYGNTEAFF.

The V call is TRBV5-1, the J call TRBJ2-2; TRBD1 matches at 7 bases. This CDR3 is 15 amino acids long. The germline gives CDR1 SGHRS, CDR2 YFSETQ. V lost 7 bases to trimming and J lost 2 bases; unmatched junction nucleotides: 8. As DNA, the CDR3 is TGCGCCAGCCGCTCGACAGGGCGAAACACCGGGGAGCTGTTTTTT. This gives the protein CASRSTGRNTGELFF.